The present entry profiles one T cell receptor (beta chain) with its context. Its antigen is not known. The data were taken from a study of blood T cells in healthy people across ages. The use of a sample-barcoded 5' primer and a J-beta primer mix characterized a second PCR of about 6 to 12 cycles. TCRdb analysed the 5' RACE reads with MiXCR anew, one entry per CDR3 protein. The data contain about 1,800,000 distinct CDR3 sequences, 28% of them singletons. Points from the study as a whole: Naive CD4+ cell counts and diversity both ran higher in long-lived than in aged donors.

There were at least 5 micrograms of total RNA extracted from every sample. Sequencing input: blood. The receptor was isolated from a woman aged 30 to 39 in good health.

In nucleotides, the CDR3 is TGTGCCATCAGGGCGATCCGGGGGGGAGACAATGAGCAGTTCTTC. Protein product: CAIRAIRGGDNEQFF. V is TRBV10-3 and J is TRBJ2-1, with TRBD2 identical over 8 bases. The CDR3 totals 15 residues. V gave up 6 bases and J gave up 5 bases; unmatched junction bases: 9. Germline V gene data show CDR1 as ENHRY and CDR2 as SYGVKD.